Below, 12 T cell receptor beta chains from the same sample are listed, as sequenced in a study of CD8 T cells in Susac syndrome. cDNA came from about 0.5 to 1 ug RNA primed by random hexamers. TCRdb used MiXCR to reprocess the immunoSEQ multiplex PCR reads, holding one entry per CDR3 protein. Altogether a few hundred thousand distinct CDR3 sequences are present, 95% being singletons, with the ten largest covering roughly 0.1%. Sequencing input: CD4+ T cells from PBMCs. These receptors all come from a human donor with multiple sclerosis.

This clonotype was seen only once. This chain joins TRBV2 and TRBJ2-2; a possible D gene is TRBD2 (6 bases). V lost 6 bases to trimming and J lost 5 bases, with 22 bases between them. Germline CDR1 is SNHLY and CDR2 is FYNNEI. The CDR3 contains 17 residues. The CDR3 reads CASSVTRVWTRTGELFF. The CDR3 DNA follows: TGTGCCAGCAGCGTGACTAGGGTTTGGACCCGAACCGGGGAGCTGTTTTTT. Full variable domain (missing parts from reference TRBV2 and TRBJ2-2): EPEVTQTPSHQVTQMGQEVILRCVPISNHLYFYWYRQILGQKVEFLVSFYNNEISEKSEIFDDQFSVERPDGSNFTLKIRSTKLEDSAMYFCASSVTRVWTRTGELFFGEGSRLTVL.

This rearrangement joins TRBV11-2 to TRBJ2-6; 7 bases align to TRBD2. Germline V CDR1 and CDR2: SGHAT, FQNNGV. J was trimmed by 2 bases and V by 5 bases; bases with no gene match: 9. This CDR3 comprises 17 residues. CDR3 sequence: CASSRWGGRPGANVLTF. Written as DNA, the CDR3 is TGTGCCAGCAGCCGTTGGGGGGGGAGACCTGGGGCCAACGTCCTGACTTTC.

The chain combines TRBV2 with TRBJ2-6; D uncertain. With 10 bases removed from V and 4 bases from J, the gap between germline ends came to 8 bases. The CDR3 contains 12 residues. CDR1 and CDR2 from the germline V gene are SNHLY and FYNNEI. CDR3 DNA sequence: TGTGCCACCGAATACGGGGCCAACGTCCTGACTTTC. Translating gives CATEYGANVLTF.

The sample holds one count of this clonotype. This sequence joins TRBV6-2 or TRBV6-3 and TRBJ2-3; 7 nucleotides align to TRBD2. Germline-derived CDR1 and CDR2 are MNHEY and SVGEGT. With 6 bases clipped from V and 4 bases from J, the junction kept 7 bases outside the gene matches. The CDR3 is 14 amino acids. CDR3 sequence: CASRELAFADTQYF. The CDR3 DNA reads TGTGCCAGCAGGGAACTAGCGTTTGCAGATACGCAGTATTTT.

V and J are TRBV25-1 and TRBJ2-4; D uncertain. V was pared by 8 bases and J by 15 bases, with 11 bases between. The germline V gene encodes CDR1 MGHDK and CDR2 SYGVNS. This CDR3 is built from 9 residues. The CDR3 region is CASGSVGYF. CDR3 sequence (DNA): TGTGCCAGCGGATCGGTGGGGTACTTC.

This chain uses TRBV29-1 with TRBJ2-1; a weak D match, TRBD1 (5 bases). CDR3 length: 12 residues. Trimming stripped 6 bases from V and 4 bases from J, with 10 bases between. Germline-derived CDR1 and CDR2 are SQVTM and ANQGSEA. The CDR3 DNA reads TGCAGCGTCCTAAGGGGATACAATGAGCAGTTCTTC. Translating gives CSVLRGYNEQFF.

The chain joins TRBV15 to TRBJ1-5, with a possible D match to TRBD1 (6 bases). V gave up 1 base and J gave up 3 bases, with 19 bases separating them. The CDR3 totals 18 residues. Germline values: CDR1 LNHNV, CDR2 YYDKDF (reference sequence). The CDR3 sequence is CATSRVGVAGAYNQPQHF. The DNA for the CDR3 is TGTGCCACCAGCAGAGTGGGGGTGGCAGGGGCGTACAATCAGCCCCAGCATTTT.

This rearrangement joins TRBV6-5 to TRBJ1-5; TRBD1 agrees at 9 bases. CDR3 length: 13 residues. Germline trimming cut 7 bases from V and 8 bases from J; bases unmatched to any gene: 6. Germline V lookup: CDR1 MNHEY, CDR2 SVGAGI. The CDR3 reads CASIQGAHEPQHF. The CDR3 region has the DNA TGTGCCAGCATACAGGGGGCTCACGAGCCCCAGCATTTT.

The chain joins TRBV27 to TRBJ2-7; D is possibly TRBD2 (5 bases). This CDR3 has 13 residues. Germline V CDR1 and CDR2: MNHEY, SMNVEV (reference sequence). With 2 bases removed from V and 6 bases from J, the gap between germline ends came to 11 bases. CDR3 amino acids: CASSLGPRGEQYF. The CDR3 coding sequence is TGTGCCAGCAGTTTAGGCCCCCGGGGCGAGCAGTACTTC.

J is TRBJ2-1 and V is TRBV6-5; D not certain. This CDR3 is built from 17 residues. Germline V gene lookup returns CDR1 MNHEY and CDR2 SVGAGI. Trimming took off 0 bases at V and 8 bases at J, with 20 bases between the two ends. In DNA form, the CDR3 reads TGTGCCAGCAGTTACTCCCTGGATCGGATGGAATGGGATGAGCAGTTCTTC. It specifies CASSYSLDRMEWDEQFF.

J is TRBJ1-2 and V is TRBV29-1; no definite D call. The length of the CDR3 is 10 residues. Germline lookup yields CDR1 SQVTM and CDR2 ANQGSEA. V lost 4 bases and J lost 6, with 6 bases in between. The CDR3 DNA reads TGCAGCGTTGTAAAGGATGGCTACACCTTC. It translates to CSVVKDGYTF.

V usage is TRBV3-1 and J usage is TRBJ1-1; D may be TRBD1 (5 bases). CDR3 length: 13 amino acids. V lost 9 bases to trimming and J lost 0 bases, with 11 bases between them. The germline V gene has CDR1 LGHDT and CDR2 YNNKEL (reference sequence). This CDR3 is CASGGLLNTEAFF. DNA for the CDR3: TGTGCCAGTGGGGGACTGTTGAACACTGAAGCTTTCTTT.